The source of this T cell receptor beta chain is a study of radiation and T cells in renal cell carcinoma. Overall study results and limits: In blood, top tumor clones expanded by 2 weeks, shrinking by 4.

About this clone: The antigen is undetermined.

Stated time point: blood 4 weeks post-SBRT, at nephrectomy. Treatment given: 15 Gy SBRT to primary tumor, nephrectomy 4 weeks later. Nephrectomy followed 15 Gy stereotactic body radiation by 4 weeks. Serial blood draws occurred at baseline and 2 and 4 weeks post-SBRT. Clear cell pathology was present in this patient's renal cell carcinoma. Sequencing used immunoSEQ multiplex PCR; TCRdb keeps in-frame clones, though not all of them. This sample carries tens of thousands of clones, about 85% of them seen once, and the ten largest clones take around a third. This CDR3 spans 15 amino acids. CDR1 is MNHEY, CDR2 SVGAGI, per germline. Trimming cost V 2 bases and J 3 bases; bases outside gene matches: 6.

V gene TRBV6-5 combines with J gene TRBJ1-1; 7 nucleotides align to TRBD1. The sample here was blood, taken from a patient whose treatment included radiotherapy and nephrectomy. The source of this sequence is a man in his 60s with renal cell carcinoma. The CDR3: CASSYVAGGDTEAFF. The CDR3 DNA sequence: TGTGCCAGCAGTTACGTAGCAGGGGGGGACACTGAAGCTTTCTTT.